This TCR beta chain was identified during a study of blood T cell repertoires in COVID-19. Measured with immunoSEQ multiplex PCR; TCRdb has only the in-frame clones, and not every one. Among about 44,000 clones listed, roughly 90% were seen once. V lost 2 bases, J lost 2 bases, and 11 bases lay in between. Per the germline V gene, CDR1 is SGHNT and CDR2 is YYREEE (reference sequence). The CDR3 loop spans 14 amino acids. The sample holds one count of this clone. The chain recombines TRBV5-4 with TRBJ2-7, with D tentatively TRBD1 (6 bases). Sequenced: peripheral blood. The TCR originated in a woman older than 75 in a cohort sampled during active or convalescent COVID-19. The CDR3 DNA is TGTGCCAGCAGCTTCCCACAGGGACCCTACGAGCAGTACTTC. It is translated as CASSFPQGPYEQYF.